The rows below give T cell receptor beta chains drawn from one sample of a study of identical twins. TCRdb re-called the 5' RACE reads through MiXCR, storing one row per CDR3 protein. The repertoire holds around 1.7 million distinct CDR3 sequences, with less than 40% as singletons. Sequenced sample: cord blood. The receptor set was obtained from a newborn girl in good health. Each CDR3 is given with its conserved first and last residue. D genes are given only for firm matches. Size is omitted from some rows. Given values are once, few, many or a class for expanded clones.

size,D,V,length,J,CDR3,DNA
.,TRBD2,TRBV6-1,15,TRBJ2-3,CASSPRGSGRDTQYF,TGTGCCAGCAGTCCTCGCGGTAGCGGGAGGGATACGCAGTATTTT
.,TRBD2,TRBV6-5,15,TRBJ2-7,CASSLSGRANNEQYF,TGTGCCAGCAGTTTAAGCGGGAGGGCCAACAATGAGCAGTACTTC
.,.,TRBV4-1,14,TRBJ2-1,CASSPPYMYNEQFF,TGCGCCAGCAGCCCACCGTACATGTACAATGAGCAGTTCTTC
.,TRBD1,TRBV12-3/TRBV12-4,16,TRBJ1-5,CASSLAQGAGNQPQHF,TGTGCCAGCAGTTTAGCGCAGGGGGCGGGCAATCAGCCCCAGCATTTT
.,TRBD2,TRBV10-3,17,TRBJ2-5,CAISDRGLAASYNEQYF,TGTGCCATCAGTGACAGGGGACTAGCGGCTTCCTACAATGAGCAGTACTTC
.,.,TRBV6-6,12,TRBJ1-5,CASSRGEQPQHF,TGTGCCAGCAGTCGAGGGGAACAGCCCCAGCATTTT
.,.,TRBV29-1,14,TRBJ1-5,CSVAGGVNNQPQHF,TGCAGCGTTGCGGGGGGGGTGAACAATCAGCCCCAGCATTTT
many,.,TRBV6-2/TRBV6-3,15,TRBJ2-1,CASSYSLVGEFEQFF,TGTGCCAGCAGTTACTCGCTAGTTGGAGAGTTTGAGCAGTTCTTC
.,TRBD1,TRBV20-1,17,TRBJ2-1,CSARDLLGDRRLGEQFF,TGCAGTGCTAGAGATCTGCTAGGGGACAGGCGTCTAGGCGAGCAGTTCTTC
.,TRBD2,TRBV20-1,16,TRBJ2-1,CSASSTLAGGHNEQFF,TGCAGTGCTAGCTCTACCCTAGCGGGGGGCCACAATGAGCAGTTCTTC
many,.,TRBV20-1,12,TRBJ1-2,CSAPAVVYGYTF,TGCAGTGCTCCGGCGGTGGTCTATGGCTACACCTTC
many,.,TRBV5-1,13,TRBJ2-1,CASSSPPYNEQFF,TGCGCCAGCAGCTCCCCTCCCTACAATGAGCAGTTCTTC
few,.,TRBV25-1,15,TRBJ2-7,CASSGSDSSSYEQYF,TGTGCCAGCAGTGGAAGCGACTCGAGCTCCTACGAGCAGTACTTC
.,.,TRBV20-1,16,TRBJ2-4,CSARDWGVGQEDIQYF,TGCAGTGCTAGAGATTGGGGGGTAGGCCAGGAGGACATTCAGTACTTC
.,TRBD2,TRBV6-5,15,TRBJ2-1,CASSYSSGRDNEQFF,TGTGCCAGCAGTTACTCTAGCGGGAGGGACAATGAGCAGTTCTTC
many,TRBD1,TRBV28,15,TRBJ2-3,CASTEPGGGTDTQYF,TGTGCCAGCACCGAACCAGGGGGCGGCACAGATACGCAGTATTTT
.,.,TRBV19,15,TRBJ2-1,CASSEDYLSYNEQFF,TGTGCCAGTAGCGAGGACTATTTATCCTACAATGAGCAGTTCTTC
many,.,TRBV2,12,TRBJ2-5,CASSDWLQTQYF,TGTGCCAGCAGTGATTGGTTACAGACCCAGTACTTC
.,.,TRBV20-1,13,TRBJ2-5,CSAIRTTYKEQYF,TGCAGTGCTATCCGGACCACCTACAAAGAGCAGTACTTC
few,TRBD1,TRBV5-6,12,TRBJ1-1,CASSLATGVAFF,TGTGCCAGCAGCTTGGCCACAGGGGTAGCTTTCTTT
.,.,TRBV20-1,13,TRBJ2-1,CSANGETYNEQFF,TGCAGTGCTAACGGGGAGACCTACAATGAGCAGTTCTTC
few,.,TRBV12-3/TRBV12-4,13,TRBJ1-4,CASSPYTQEKLFF,TGTGCCAGCAGTCCGTACACGCAGGAAAAACTGTTTTTT
.,.,TRBV3-1,12,TRBJ1-2,CASSQEELGYTF,TGTGCCAGCAGCCAAGAAGAGTTGGGCTACACCTTC
.,.,TRBV2,14,TRBJ1-1,CASKRAGWNTEAFF,TGTGCCAGCAAGAGGGCAGGATGGAACACTGAAGCTTTCTTT
few,TRBD2,TRBV7-9,16,TRBJ2-3,CASSSGRATSTDTQYF,TGTGCCAGCAGCTCTGGGAGGGCTACCAGCACAGATACGCAGTATTTT
few,TRBD2,TRBV6-2/TRBV6-3,16,TRBJ2-2,CASSYSGLAIGGELFF,TGTGCCAGCAGTTACTCGGGACTAGCGATCGGCGGGGAGCTGTTTTTT
.,TRBD2,TRBV3-1,16,TRBJ2-7,CASSHREGTRPYEQYF,TGTGCCAGCAGCCACCGGGAAGGGACTAGACCCTACGAGCAGTACTTC
few,.,TRBV27,19,TRBJ2-3,CASSLTPPRGLLSTDTQYF,TGTGCCAGCAGTTTAACCCCACCGCGGGGGCTCCTTAGCACAGATACGCAGTATTTT
few,TRBD2,TRBV5-1,16,TRBJ2-1,CASSLAGLAGGHEQFF,TGCGCCAGCAGCTTGGCGGGACTAGCGGGAGGACATGAGCAGTTCTTC
.,TRBD2,TRBV6-1,17,TRBJ2-6,CASSAPGTSSGANVLTF,TGTGCCAGCAGTGCCCCCGGGACTAGCTCTGGGGCCAACGTCCTGACTTTC
.,.,TRBV20-1,15,TRBJ1-2,CSARGGAGTNYGYTF,TGCAGTGCTAGAGGGGGGGCAGGCACAAACTATGGCTACACCTTC
.,TRBD1,TRBV2,12,TRBJ2-1,CASRGQNNEQFF,TGTGCCAGCAGGGGACAGAACAATGAGCAGTTCTTC
.,TRBD1,TRBV4-1,14,TRBJ1-4,CASSQDSGGEKLFF,TGCGCCAGCAGCCAAGATTCAGGGGGCGAAAAACTGTTTTTT
many,.,TRBV5-1,14,TRBJ2-3,CASSTGTSTDTQYF,TGCGCCAGCAGCACAGGGACCAGCACAGATACGCAGTATTTT
.,.,TRBV7-6,13,TRBJ1-1,CASSFIRGTEAFF,TGTGCCAGCAGCTTTATCCGGGGAACTGAAGCTTTCTTT
many,TRBD1,TRBV25-1,15,TRBJ1-2,CASSESRTGGYGYTF,TGTGCCAGCAGTGAATCCAGGACAGGGGGCTATGGCTACACCTTC
.,TRBD2,TRBV5-1,16,TRBJ2-1,CASSLDLAGGFNEQFF,TGCGCCAGCAGCTTGGATCTAGCGGGGGGGTTCAATGAGCAGTTCTTC
.,.,TRBV6-6,13,TRBJ1-2,CATKPTAAYGYTF,TGTGCCACGAAACCAACCGCGGCCTATGGCTACACCTTC
.,.,TRBV11-2,15,TRBJ1-4,CASSSRVGTSGRLFF,TGTGCCAGCAGCTCAAGGGTCGGTACATCGGGGCGACTGTTTTTT
few,.,TRBV28,10,TRBJ2-3,CATRIDTQYF,TGTGCCACCCGTATTGATACGCAGTATTTT
.,TRBD1,TRBV30,13,TRBJ1-2,CAWSVQGAYGYTF,TGTGCCTGGAGTGTCCAGGGGGCCTATGGCTACACCTTC
.,TRBD2,TRBV12-3/TRBV12-4,18,TRBJ2-5,CASSSYSAGGDSQETQYF,TGTGCCAGCAGTTCCTATTCAGCGGGGGGAGACTCACAAGAGACCCAGTACTTC
.,TRBD1,TRBV5-1,14,TRBJ1-2,CASSLHDRVYGYTF,TGCGCCAGCAGCTTACACGACAGGGTCTATGGCTACACCTTC
.,.,TRBV20-1,16,TRBJ2-7,CSARSFGWDRSYEQYF,TGCAGTGCTAGATCTTTCGGTTGGGACCGCTCCTACGAGCAGTACTTC